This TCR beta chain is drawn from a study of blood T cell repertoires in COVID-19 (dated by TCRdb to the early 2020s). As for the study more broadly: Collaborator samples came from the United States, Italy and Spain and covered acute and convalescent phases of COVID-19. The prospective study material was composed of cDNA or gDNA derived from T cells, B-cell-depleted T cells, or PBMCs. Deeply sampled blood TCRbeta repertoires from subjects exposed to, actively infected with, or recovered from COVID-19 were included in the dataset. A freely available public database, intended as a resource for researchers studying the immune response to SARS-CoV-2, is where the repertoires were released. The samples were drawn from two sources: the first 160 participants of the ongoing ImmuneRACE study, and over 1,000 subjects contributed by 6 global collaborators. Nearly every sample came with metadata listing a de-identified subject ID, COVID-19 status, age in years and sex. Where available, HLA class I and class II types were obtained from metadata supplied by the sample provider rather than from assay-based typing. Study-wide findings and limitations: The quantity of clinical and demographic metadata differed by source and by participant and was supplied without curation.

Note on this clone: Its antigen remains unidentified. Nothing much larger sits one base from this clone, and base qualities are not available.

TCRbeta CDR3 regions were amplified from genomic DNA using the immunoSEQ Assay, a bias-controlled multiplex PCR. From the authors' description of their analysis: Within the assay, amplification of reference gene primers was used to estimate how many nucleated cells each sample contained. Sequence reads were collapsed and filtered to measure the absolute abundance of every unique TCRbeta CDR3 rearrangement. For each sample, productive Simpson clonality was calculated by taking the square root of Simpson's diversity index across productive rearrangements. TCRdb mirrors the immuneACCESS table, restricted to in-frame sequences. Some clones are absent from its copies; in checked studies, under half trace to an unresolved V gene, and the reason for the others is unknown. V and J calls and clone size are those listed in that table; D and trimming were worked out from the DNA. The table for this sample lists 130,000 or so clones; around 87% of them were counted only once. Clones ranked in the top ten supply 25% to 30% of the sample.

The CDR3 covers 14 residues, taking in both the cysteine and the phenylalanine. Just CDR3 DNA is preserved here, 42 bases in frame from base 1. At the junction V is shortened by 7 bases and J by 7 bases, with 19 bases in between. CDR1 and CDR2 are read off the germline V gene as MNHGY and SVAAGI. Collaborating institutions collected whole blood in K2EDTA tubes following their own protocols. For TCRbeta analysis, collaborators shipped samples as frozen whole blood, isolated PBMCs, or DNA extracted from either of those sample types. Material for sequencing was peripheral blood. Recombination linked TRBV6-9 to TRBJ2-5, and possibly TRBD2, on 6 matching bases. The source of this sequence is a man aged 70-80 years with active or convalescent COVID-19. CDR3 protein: CASIFRESPGTQYF. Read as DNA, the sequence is TGTGCCAGCATCTTCCGGGAGTCGCCAGGGACCCAGTACTTC.